The source of this T cell receptor beta chain is a study of blood T cell repertoires in COVID-19. Turning to the study itself: From the United States, Italy and Spain came samples of acute and convalescent COVID-19. PBMCs, B-cell-depleted T cells, or T cells provided the cDNA or gDNA that made up the material.

As originally analysed: Reference gene primer amplification gave estimated nucleated cell counts. Produced via immunoSEQ multiplex PCR; TCRdb's table is partial and in-frame only. Clone size and V and J calls were adopted from that table, with D and trimming inferred from the DNA. The profile shows fewer than 250,000 clones, 88% of them singletons. The source of this sequence is a woman in her thirties or forties who had recovered from COVID-19. The specimen sequenced was peripheral blood.

The CDR3 sequence: CAWSKGPATNEKLFF. CDR3 nucleotides: TGTGCCTGGAGTAAGGGGCCGGCAACTAATGAAAAACTGTTTTTT. The chain has TRBV30 and TRBJ1-4, with D maybe TRBD1 (5 bases). Germline assignment: CDR1 GTSNPN and CDR2 SVGIG (reference sequence). Between the trimmed V and J ends, which lost 2 bases and 0 bases, there was a span of 10 bases. There are 15 residues in the CDR3.